The clone carrying this T cell receptor (beta chain) occurred a few times. The antigen remains undetermined. The data belong to a study of T-cell reconstitution after alpha-beta-depleted transplantation in children. Study-wide findings and caveats: About two months after transplant, alpha-beta T cells reportedly came from several hundred expanded graft clones. One year after transplant, T-cell counts and diversity came mostly from newly produced T cells. The study traced high day-60 TCRbeta diversity in some patients to surviving recipient T cells and thymic progenitors.

Molecular barcoding with unique molecular identifiers was used for the TCRbeta library. MiXCR, applied by TCRdb to the PCR reads, yields one record per CDR3 protein. This table holds about 200,000 distinct CDR3 sequences, 7.5% to 9.5% found once. Trimming shortened V by 6 bases and J by 4 bases, and 20 bases separated the two germline ends. This CDR3 has 15 amino acids. CDR1 SGHRS and CDR2 YFSETQ come from the germline V gene. This sequence originates from a male patient under 10 years old who had a stem cell transplant for acute myeloid leukemia, so the T cells may come from the graft donor. Source: PBMCs, mostly from graft donor cells, taken 360 days after TCRalphabeta/CD19-depleted stem cell transplant. The chain employs TRBV5-1 and TRBJ2-7, with D possibly called TRBD1 or TRBD2 (5 bases each). DNA of the CDR3: TGCGCCAGCAACGGCCCGGGGCGAAAGGGGTACGAGCAGTACTTC. Translating gives CASNGPGRKGYEQYF.